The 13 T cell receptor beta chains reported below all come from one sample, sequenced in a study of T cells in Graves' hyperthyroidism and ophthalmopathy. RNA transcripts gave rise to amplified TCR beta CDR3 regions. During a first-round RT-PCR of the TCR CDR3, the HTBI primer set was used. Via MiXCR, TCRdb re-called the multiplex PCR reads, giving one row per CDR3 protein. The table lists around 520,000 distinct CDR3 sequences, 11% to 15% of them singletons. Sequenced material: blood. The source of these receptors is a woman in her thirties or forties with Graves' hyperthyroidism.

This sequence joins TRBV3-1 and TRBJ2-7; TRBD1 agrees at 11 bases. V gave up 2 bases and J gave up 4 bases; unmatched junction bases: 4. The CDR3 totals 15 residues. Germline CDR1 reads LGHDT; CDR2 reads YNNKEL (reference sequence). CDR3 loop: CASSQSGTGGYEQYF. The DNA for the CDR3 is TGTGCCAGCAGCCAATCCGGGACAGGGGGGTACGAGCAGTACTTC.

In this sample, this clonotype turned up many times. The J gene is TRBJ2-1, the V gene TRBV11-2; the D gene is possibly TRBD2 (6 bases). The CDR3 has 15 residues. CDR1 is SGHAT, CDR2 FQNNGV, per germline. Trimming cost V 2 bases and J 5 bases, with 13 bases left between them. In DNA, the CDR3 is TGTGCCAGCAGCTTAATCGGGGGTGAGGACAATGAGCAGTTCTTC. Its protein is CASSLIGGEDNEQFF. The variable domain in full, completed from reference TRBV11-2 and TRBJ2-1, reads EAGVAQSPRYKIIEKRQSVAFWCNPISGHATLYWYQQILGQGPKLLIQFQNNGVVDDSQLPKDRFSAERLKGVDSTLKIQPAKLEDSAVYLCASSLIGGEDNEQFFGPGTRLTVL.

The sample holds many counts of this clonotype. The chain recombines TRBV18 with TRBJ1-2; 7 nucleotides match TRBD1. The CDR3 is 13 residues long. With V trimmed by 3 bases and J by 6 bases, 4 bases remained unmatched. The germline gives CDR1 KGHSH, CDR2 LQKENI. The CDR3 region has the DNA TGTGCCAGCTCACCGGGACAGCGGAATGGCTACACCTTC. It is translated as CASSPGQRNGYTF.

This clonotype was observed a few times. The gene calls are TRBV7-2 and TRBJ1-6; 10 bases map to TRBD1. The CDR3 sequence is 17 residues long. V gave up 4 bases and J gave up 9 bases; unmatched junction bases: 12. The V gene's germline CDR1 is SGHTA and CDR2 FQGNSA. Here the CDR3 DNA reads TGTGCCAGCAGCTCCGGGACAGGGGTTTTGTCCGGTTCACCCCTCCACTTT. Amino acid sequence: CASSSGTGVLSGSPLHF.

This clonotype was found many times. The CDR3 DNA sequence: TGTGCCTGGAGTCGTGGGAGCGGGCAAGAGCAGTTCTTC. Encoded protein: CAWSRGSGQEQFF. This chain joins TRBV30 and TRBJ2-1, with D maybe TRBD2 (6 bases). The CDR3 is made up of 13 amino acids. Germline V gives CDR1 GTSNPN, CDR2 SVGIG (reference sequence). V dropped 2 bases and J dropped 10 bases, with 15 bases sitting between them. The complete variable domain, with remaining parts taken from reference TRBV30 and TRBJ2-1, reads SQTIHQWPATLVQPVGSPLSLECTVEGTSNPNLYWYRQAAGRGLQLLFYSVGIGQISSEVPQNLSASRPQDRQFILSSKKLLLSDSGFYLCAWSRGSGQEQFFGPGTRLTVL.

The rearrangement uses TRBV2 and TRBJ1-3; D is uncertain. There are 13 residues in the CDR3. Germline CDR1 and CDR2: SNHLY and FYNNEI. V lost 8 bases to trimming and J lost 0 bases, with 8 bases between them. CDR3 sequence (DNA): TGTGCCAGCCTAGGGAGCTCTGGAAACACCATATATTTT. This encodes CASLGSSGNTIYF.

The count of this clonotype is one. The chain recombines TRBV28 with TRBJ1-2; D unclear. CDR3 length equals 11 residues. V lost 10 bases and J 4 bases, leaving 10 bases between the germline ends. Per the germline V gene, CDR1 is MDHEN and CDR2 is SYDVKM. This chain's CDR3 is CATSSPYGYTF. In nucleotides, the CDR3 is TGTGCCACCTCGAGCCCCTATGGCTACACCTTC.

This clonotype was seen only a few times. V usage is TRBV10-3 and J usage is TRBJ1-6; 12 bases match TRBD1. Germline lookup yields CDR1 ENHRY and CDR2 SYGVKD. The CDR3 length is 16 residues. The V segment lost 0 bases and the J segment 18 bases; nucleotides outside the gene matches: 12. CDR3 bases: TGTGCCATCAGTGAGTCAATGGGGACAGGGGGCCGACACACCCACTTT. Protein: CAISESMGTGGRHTHF.

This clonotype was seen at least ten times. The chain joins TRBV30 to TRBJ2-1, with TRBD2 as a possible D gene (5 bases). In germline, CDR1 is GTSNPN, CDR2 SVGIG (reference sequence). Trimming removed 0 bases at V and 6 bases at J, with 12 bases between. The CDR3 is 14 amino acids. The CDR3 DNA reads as TGTGCCTGGAGTGTACCATTCGGGGTCAATGAGCAGTTCTTC. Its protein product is CAWSVPFGVNEQFF.

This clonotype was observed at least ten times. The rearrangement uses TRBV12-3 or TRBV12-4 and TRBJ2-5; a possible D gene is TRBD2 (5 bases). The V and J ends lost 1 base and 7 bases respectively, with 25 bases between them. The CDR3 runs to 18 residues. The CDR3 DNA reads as TGTGCCAGCAGTTTAGGGGGAGCTGAAAGCAAGGAGAGTTGGACCCAGTACTTC. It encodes CASSLGGAESKESWTQYF.

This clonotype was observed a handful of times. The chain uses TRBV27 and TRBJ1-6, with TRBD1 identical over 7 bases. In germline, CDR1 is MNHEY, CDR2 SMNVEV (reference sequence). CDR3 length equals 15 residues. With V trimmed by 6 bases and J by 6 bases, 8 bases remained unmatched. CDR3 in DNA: TGTGCCAGCAGCGCCGACAGGGTATCTAATTCACCCCTCCACTTT. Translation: CASSADRVSNSPLHF.

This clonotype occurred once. This CDR3 reads CASSSGTTNYGYTF. CDR3 DNA sequence: TGTGCCAGCAGCTCCGGGACAACGAACTATGGCTACACCTTC. The chain joins TRBV7-8 to TRBJ1-2, with D tentatively TRBD1 (6 bases). Germline CDR1 SGHVS, CDR2 FQNEAQ. Between the trimmed V and J ends, which lost 4 bases and 2 bases, there was a span of 11 bases. The CDR3 loop spans 14 amino acids.

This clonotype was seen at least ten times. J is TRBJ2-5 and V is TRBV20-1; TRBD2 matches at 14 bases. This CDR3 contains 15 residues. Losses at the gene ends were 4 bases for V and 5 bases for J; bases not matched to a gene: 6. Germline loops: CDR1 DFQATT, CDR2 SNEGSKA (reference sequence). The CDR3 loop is CSAKRLAGGTETQYF. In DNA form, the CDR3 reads TGCAGTGCTAAACGACTAGCGGGAGGGACGGAGACCCAGTACTTC.